The TCR beta chain under discussion was sequenced for a study of shared clonotypes between healthy human individuals. Study-wide context: The study drew on a couple of women and a few men aged 18 to 49 as donors.

In its sample, this clone was seen a few times. The assay used deep level. Repertoires were generated with immunoSEQ multiplex PCR, while TCRdb's copy carries only in-frame clones and drops some. The sample contains some 510,000 clones, 60% to 85% of which appear only once. Germline CDR1 is MNHEY and CDR2 is SMNVEV (reference sequence). V lost 6 bases and J lost 4, with 15 bases in between. The CDR3 covers 14 residues. Donation came from healthy HIV-negative adults that had no recent acute infections or vaccinations. In unsorted samples, genomic DNA was obtained using 90 million to 95 million PBMCs. This clonotype was sampled from a woman between 40 and 55 years old in good health. Some clones in this sample may be carry-over from other donors' samples. V and J are TRBV27 and TRBJ1-2; D unclear. Sequencing was done on a sample of PBMCs. CDR3: CASRTTGAAYGYTF. The DNA of the CDR3 is TGTGCCAGCAGAACGACCGGAGCCGCCTATGGCTACACCTTC.